This TCR beta chain was sequenced during a study of cytomegalovirus exposure and HLA in healthy donors. Worth noting for this clone: Its antigen is currently unknown.

Primers included in the PCR were 60 Vbeta and 13 Jbeta primers. Per the original methods: A later analysis tallied 80 million to 100 million unique TCR beta chains, some 12 million of them shared. Here immunoSEQ multiplex PCR was the method, and the copy in TCRdb shows in-frame clones only, minus some. D and trimming were read from the DNA, whereas the V and J calls and clone size are those reported in that table. The table has around 110,000 clones, roughly 70% seen once. The study, taken as a whole, reports: It was about 180 TCR beta chains that were listed as cytomegalovirus-associated. Testing in vitro showed three CMV-associated chains specific for CMV antigens. Associated with HLA alleles at 0.05 false discovery rate in a later analysis were 15,000 to 20,000 TCR beta sequences.

The sequencing input was PBMCs. The sequence was obtained from a woman under 30 in good health and CMV-seronegative.

The CDR3 sequence: CASSLGQRTSGGFQETQYF. The DNA of the CDR3 is TGTGCCAGCAGTTTAGGCCAGAGGACTAGCGGGGGCTTCCAAGAGACCCAGTACTTC. V and J are TRBV27 and TRBJ2-5; 13 nucleotides line up with TRBD2. CDR3 length equals 19 residues. Germline CDR1 MNHEY, CDR2 SMNVEV (reference sequence). The ends lost 2 bases at V and 1 base at J; junction bases unmatched: 10.